This T cell receptor beta chain was captured in a study of blood T cell dynamics during melanoma immunotherapy. Broader study findings: PBMC repertoires of eventual disease-control patients split at W3 into clonality or diversity gains. The study could not tell melanoma-specific clones from general immune activation.

Only in-frame clones appear in the TCRdb table, and some are missing; sequencing was by immunoSEQ multiplex PCR. The data contain about 13,000 clones, under 90% of them seen just once; the ten biggest clones take up 3% to 3.5%. A word on this clone: The antigen is unknown.

Trimming removed 0 bases at V and 6 bases at J, with 6 bases between. Germline lookup yields CDR1 SGHNT and CDR2 YENEEA. This CDR3 contains 13 residues. Specified time point: pre-treatment baseline. Sampling occurred pretreatment (T0) and at week 3 (W3), after cycle one of checkpoint blockade. Patients with prior systemic cancer treatment, concomitant immunosuppressants, or other active malignancies were excluded. The sample here was blood, taken from a patient treated with checkpoint blockade. The chain carries TRBV11-3 and TRBJ1-5; D remains ambiguous. The sequence was collected from a human donor with melanoma. In nucleotides, the CDR3 is TGTGCCAGCAGCTTAGATCGTCTTCAGCCCCAGCATTTT. Its translation: CASSLDRLQPQHF.